This T cell receptor (beta chain) was sequenced in a study of STAT5B mutations in CD4+ large granular lymphocyte leukemia. Across the whole study: Among healthy donors, a particular HLA allele went with more CDR3 'QG' motifs.

Sequencing was at survey level. The repertoire was sequenced with immunoSEQ multiplex PCR; TCRdb's copy has only in-frame clones and lacks some. This sample has 25,000 to 35,000 clones, with around two thirds found just once. The study, taken as a whole, reports: CD4-sorted patient repertoires seemed more clonal than healthy CD4+ repertoires.

As regards this clone: The target antigen is unknown.

The CDR3 spans 16 residues. Trimming removed 6 bases from V and 7 bases from J; junction bases left unmatched: 10. Germline V gene lookup returns CDR1 MNHEY and CDR2 SMNVEV (reference sequence). Buffy coats from healthy blood donors served as controls. The specimen was CD4+ T cells from blood buffy coats. The J gene is TRBJ1-6, the V gene TRBV27; 9 bases match TRBD1. This receptor was obtained from a human donor in good health. The CDR3 sequence: CASRPGTGTDNSPLHF. DNA of the CDR3: TGTGCCAGCAGACCCGGGACAGGGACGGACAATTCACCCCTCCACTTT.